One and the same sample provided the 26 T cell receptor beta chains below, sequenced in a study of vaccination effects on CD4 cells after COVID-19. After roughly 11 days in culture, the CD4+ T cells were isolated. Infection dated between March and December 2020, before the Alpha, Beta and Delta variants reached the United States. The participants, recipients of two vaccine doses, got either BNT162b2 or mRNA-1273. No antigen has been assigned to these receptors. TCRdb's table, derived via immunoSEQ multiplex PCR, lists solely in-frame clones and lacks some. The data contain about 46,000 clones, around 74% of them singletons. The sequences come from CD4+ T cells from PBMCs cultured without peptide, collected after COVID-19 vaccination. Receptor source: a human donor who had a prior SARS-CoV-2 infection.

This clone was seen a handful of times. This chain uses TRBV9 with TRBJ2-7, with 8 bases identical to TRBD1. Germline V gene sequence: CDR1 SGDLS, CDR2 YYNGEE. V dropped 0 bases and J dropped 4; count of bases not matched to a gene: 3. The CDR3 sequence is 14 residues long. CDR3 in DNA: TGTGCCAGCAGCGTAGCAGGGGGCGGATACGAGCAGTACTTC. This translates into CASSVAGGGYEQYF.

The chain joins TRBV2 to TRBJ2-7; no definite D call. Germline-derived CDR1 and CDR2 are SNHLY and FYNNEI. The CDR3 is 11 residues long. V lost 5 bases and J lost 6, with 8 bases in between. CDR3 amino acids: CASSFISEQYF. The CDR3 nucleotides read TGTGCCAGCAGTTTCATAAGCGAGCAGTACTTC.

The table lists this clone with a count of one. The rearrangement links TRBV4-3 to TRBJ2-3; 10 bases are shared with TRBD2. Germline loops: CDR1 LGHNA, CDR2 YSLEER. The CDR3 extends over 16 amino acids. V shed 3 bases, J shed 4 bases, and the junction held 7 bases outside the gene matches. CDR3 sequence reads: CASSHPSGSTPDTQYF. Here the CDR3 DNA reads TGCGCCAGCAGCCATCCTAGCGGGAGTACCCCAGATACGCAGTATTTT.

This chain joins TRBV6-6 and TRBJ2-3; 12 bases line up with TRBD2. V lost 7 bases and J lost 3; bases outside the gene matches: 11. The CDR3 runs 17 residues. The germline gives CDR1 MNHNY, CDR2 SVGAGI (reference sequence). The CDR3 loop reads CASIRLAGGLGTDTQYF. In nucleotides, the CDR3 is TGTGCCAGCATTCGGCTAGCGGGGGGGCTTGGTACAGATACGCAGTATTTT.

This clone was detected a few times. The V gene is TRBV5-1, the J gene TRBJ2-5; no definite D call. Trimming left V 0 bases short and J 2 bases short, with 8 bases between. The CDR3 runs 14 residues. From germline, CDR1 is SGHRS and CDR2 YFSETQ. CDR3 bases: TGCGCCAGCAGCTTGGAGAATCGACAAGAGACCCAGTACTTC. It is translated as CASSLENRQETQYF. The full variable domain, in which reference TRBV5-1 and TRBJ2-5 provide the parts outside the CDR3, is KAGVTQTPRYLIKTRGQQVTLSCSPISGHRSVSWYQQTPGQGLQFLFEYFSETQRNKGNFPGRFSGRQFSNSRSEMNVSTLELGDSALYLCASSLENRQETQYFGPGTRLLVL.

This clone was picked up a small number of times. The chain couples TRBV6-6 to TRBJ1-5; tentatively, D is TRBD1 (6 bases). Trimming left V 2 bases short and J 4 bases short, with 12 bases between. CDR3 length: 15 amino acids. The V gene's germline CDR1 is MNHNY and CDR2 SVGAGI (reference sequence). The CDR3 nucleotides read TGTGCCAGCAGTTACACGGGACATTTAAATCAGCCCCAGCATTTT. Translated, it gives CASSYTGHLNQPQHF.

The genes are TRBV7-2 and TRBJ1-2; D perhaps matches TRBD1 (6 bases). Trimming removed 1 base from V and 2 bases from J, with 8 bases in between. In germline, CDR1 is SGHTA, CDR2 FQGNSA. The CDR3 is 14 residues long. The CDR3 loop is CASSLGQVNYGYTF. Here the CDR3 DNA reads TGTGCCAGCAGCTTAGGACAGGTCAACTATGGCTACACCTTC.

The V call is TRBV7-2, the J call TRBJ2-7; a possible D gene is TRBD2 (5 bases). Germline V CDR1 and CDR2: SGHTA, FQGNSA. V was clipped by 0 bases and J by 3 bases, with 12 bases between them. The length of the CDR3 is 15 residues. The CDR3 region is CASSLAFGGNYEQYF. The DNA of the CDR3 is TGTGCCAGCAGCTTAGCGTTCGGAGGAAACTACGAGCAGTACTTC.

This clone occurred a few times. The V call is TRBV5-4, the J call TRBJ2-7, with D perhaps matching TRBD1 (5 bases). The CDR3 is 15 residues long. Per germline, CDR1 SGHNT and CDR2 YYREEE (reference sequence). The V and J ends lost 4 bases and 5 bases respectively, with 19 bases between them. CDR3 region: CASSPLGQVIHEQYF. The CDR3 region has the DNA TGTGCCAGCAGCCCCTTGGGGCAGGTCATCCACGAGCAGTACTTC.

V usage is TRBV6-1 and J usage is TRBJ2-7; 7 nucleotides align to TRBD2. Germline-derived CDR1 and CDR2 are MNHNS and SASEGT. The CDR3 is 17 residues long. Trimming cost V 0 bases and J 2 bases; bases outside gene matches: 10. The CDR3 spells CASSEARGGAGAYEQYF. The CDR3 coding sequence is TGTGCCAGCAGTGAAGCACGGGGAGGGGCCGGCGCCTACGAGCAGTACTTC.

The rearrangement uses TRBV3-1 (or the pseudogene TRBV3-2) and TRBJ1-1, with D possibly matching TRBD1 (6 bases). Trimming left V 3 bases short and J 5 bases short, with 10 bases between. Germline CDR1 LGHDT, CDR2 YNNKEL (reference sequence). This CDR3 spans 13 amino acids. The CDR3 sequence: CASSHGGRTEAFF. The CDR3, as DNA: TGTGCCAGCAGCCATGGGGGCCGAACTGAAGCTTTCTTT.

The chain combines TRBV2 with TRBJ2-7; D unclear. CDR1 is SNHLY, CDR2 FYNNEI, per germline. CDR3 size: 14 residues. V shed 6 bases and J shed 3 bases, with 15 bases lying between them. The chain's CDR3 is CASRRTYLRYEQYF. CDR3 nucleotide sequence: TGTGCCAGCAGGCGCACTTACCTGCGCTACGAGCAGTACTTC.

J is TRBJ2-7 and V is TRBV25-1; D gene uncertain. The CDR3 sequence is 12 residues long. V lost 5 bases to trimming and J lost 2 bases, with 7 bases between them. Germline lookup yields CDR1 MGHDK and CDR2 SYGVNS. The CDR3 coding sequence is TGTGCCAGCAGTCCACATACCTACGAGCAGTACTTC. Translating it yields CASSPHTYEQYF.

This chain links TRBV7-3 with TRBJ2-1, with 7 bases that match TRBD2. In germline, CDR1 is SGHTA, CDR2 FQGTGA. The CDR3 length is 15 residues. The V segment lost 4 bases and the J segment 7 bases; nucleotides outside the gene matches: 10. The CDR3 DNA follows: TGTGCCAGCAGCTCTGCCGGGACTACGCTTAATGAGCAGTTCTTC. It yields the protein CASSSAGTTLNEQFF.

The gene calls are TRBV27 and TRBJ2-2; unclear D gene. This CDR3 is 14 amino acids long. Germline-derived CDR1 and CDR2 are MNHEY and SMNVEV (reference sequence). The germline V and J ends were trimmed by 6 bases and 1 base, with 9 bases remaining between them. The chain's CDR3 is CASRRTRNTGELFF. CDR3 sequence (DNA): TGTGCCAGCAGACGGACCCGGAACACCGGGGAGCTGTTTTTT.

This sequence joins TRBV15 and TRBJ1-2; 8 positions match TRBD1. Trimming removed 4 bases from V and 4 bases from J; junction bases left unmatched: 8. The CDR3 consists of 15 residues. Germline-derived CDR1 and CDR2 are LNHNV and YYDKDF (reference sequence). The CDR3 here is CATSTGGAYAYGYTF. DNA for the CDR3: TGTGCCACCAGCACAGGGGGCGCTTACGCCTATGGCTACACCTTC.

This chain links TRBV3-1 (or the pseudogene TRBV3-2) with TRBJ1-6, with D possibly TRBD1 on 6 matching bases. Germline V gene data show CDR1 as LGHDT and CDR2 as YNNKEL (reference sequence). V was pared by 8 bases and J by 4 bases, with 12 bases between. The CDR3 sequence is 14 residues long. The DNA of the CDR3 is TGTGCCAGCGGGAGGGGGGTATATAATTCACCCCTCCACTTT. Protein product: CASGRGVYNSPLHF.

The V and J genes are TRBV18 and TRBJ1-5; 7 bases align to TRBD1. This CDR3 contains 15 residues. The V gene's germline CDR1 is KGHSH and CDR2 LQKENI. The V gene end was trimmed by 3 bases and the J gene end by 5 bases; junction bases not matched to a gene: 7. CDR3 sequence reads: CASSPTTGRDQPQHF. The CDR3 region has the DNA TGTGCCAGCTCACCGACGACAGGGAGGGATCAGCCCCAGCATTTT.

The rearrangement uses TRBV3-1 (or the pseudogene TRBV3-2) and TRBJ1-1; unclear D gene. The germline V gene encodes CDR1 LGHDT and CDR2 YNNKEL (reference sequence). CDR3 length: 13 amino acids. V lost 4 bases and J lost 1, with 7 bases in between. The CDR3 loop is CASSPNGNTEAFF. CDR3 DNA sequence: TGTGCCAGCAGCCCGAACGGGAACACTGAAGCTTTCTTT.

This chain connects TRBV9 to TRBJ2-1; the match to TRBD2 covers 8 bases. Trimming took 3 bases from V and 3 from J; bases not matched to a gene: 5. CDR1 and CDR2 (germline): SGDLS, YYNGEE. This CDR3 has 15 amino acids. CDR3 nucleotide sequence: TGTGCCAGCAGCGAAGACGGGAGGGTCTACAATGAGCAGTTCTTC. Protein product: CASSEDGRVYNEQFF.

The chain has TRBV5-4 and TRBJ1-3; tentatively, D is TRBD1 (5 bases). Trimming pared 0 bases from V and 3 bases from J, leaving 13 bases between. The CDR3 spans 16 residues. Germline CDR1 reads SGHNT; CDR2 reads YYREEE (reference sequence). CDR3 in DNA: TGTGCCAGCAGCTTGGGTTCGGGGGAAGGTGGAAACACCATATATTTT. Protein sequence: CASSLGSGEGGNTIYF. Drawing the rest from reference TRBV5-4 and TRBJ1-3, the complete variable domain is ETGVTQSPTHLIKTRGQQVTLRCSSQSGHNTVSWYQQALGQGPQFIFQYYREEENGRGNFPPRFSGLQFPNYSSELNVNALELDDSALYLCASSLGSGEGGNTIYFGEGSWLTVV.

The chain uses TRBV7-2 and TRBJ2-7; TRBD1 matches 7 bases. Trimming took 0 bases from V and 3 from J; bases not matched to a gene: 5. The CDR3 covers 15 residues. CDR1 is SGHTA and CDR2 is FQGNSA in the germline V gene. The CDR3 DNA is TGTGCCAGCAGCTTAGCTGAGACAGGGTACTACGAGCAGTACTTC. As protein: CASSLAETGYYEQYF.

The CDR3 loop is CASSPRGAQRGELFF. CDR3 coding DNA: TGTGCCAGCAGCCCCCGGGGCGCCCAGCGTGGGGAGCTGTTTTTT. The V and J genes are TRBV7-3 and TRBJ2-2; D is tentatively TRBD1 or TRBD2 (5 bases each). The germline CDR1 and CDR2 sequences are SGHTA and FQGTGA. There are 15 residues in the CDR3. Trimming took 5 bases from V and 8 from J, leaving 18 bases between them.

This clone is a singleton in its sample. The DNA for the CDR3 is TGCGCCAGCAGCGTGGGGGGACCGAACGGCGAGCAGTACTTC. Translating gives CASSVGGPNGEQYF. The rearrangement joins TRBV5-1 to TRBJ2-7, with D possibly matching TRBD2 (6 bases). V was pared by 4 bases and J by 6 bases, with 17 bases between. Germline V gene sequence: CDR1 SGHRS, CDR2 YFSETQ. The CDR3 is 14 amino acids.

In nucleotides, the CDR3 is TGTGCCAGCAGTGAGTGGGGGGGCGACACTGAAGCTTTCTTT. Its protein is CASSEWGGDTEAFF. The genes are TRBV2 and TRBJ1-1; D may be TRBD1 (6 bases). CDR3 length: 14 amino acids. Trimming removed 3 bases from V and 3 bases from J, with 11 bases in between. Germline V CDR1 and CDR2: SNHLY, FYNNEI. The full variable domain, rest sourced from reference TRBV2 and TRBJ1-1, is EPEVTQTPSHQVTQMGQEVILRCVPISNHLYFYWYRQILGQKVEFLVSFYNNEISEKSEIFDDQFSVERPDGSNFTLKIRSTKLEDSAMYFCASSEWGGDTEAFFGQGTRLTVV.

This chain links TRBV7-9 with TRBJ1-5, with D perhaps matching TRBD1 (5 bases). Germline lookup yields CDR1 SEHNR and CDR2 FQNEAQ (reference sequence). The CDR3 has 15 residues. V was shortened by 5 bases and J by 7 bases, with 18 bases between the two germline ends. This CDR3 reads CASSPAGWRGQPQHF. For the CDR3, the DNA is TGTGCCAGCAGCCCCGCAGGGTGGAGAGGGCAGCCCCAGCATTTT.